Listed here are 21 T cell receptor beta chains from one sample, sequenced in a study of T-cell reconstitution after alpha-beta-depleted transplantation in children. This sample's TCRbeta library carried unique molecular identifier barcodes. TCRdb ran MiXCR on the PCR reads and lists one entry per CDR3 protein. The sample lists fewer than 90,000 distinct CDR3 sequences, just under 7.5% occurring once. The sample here was PBMCs from the stem cell graft donor, taken from the stem cell graft. These receptors all stem from a human donor who donated a stem cell graft to a child with acute lymphoblastic leukemia.

This chain links TRBV7-9 with TRBJ2-1; 7 positions match TRBD2. This CDR3 spans 15 amino acids. The germline V gene encodes CDR1 SEHNR and CDR2 FQNEAQ (reference sequence). V shed 1 base and J 4 bases; nucleotides not matched to a gene: 4. DNA for the CDR3: TGTGCCAGCAGCTTAGGGCGAGCGGGGTACAATGAGCAGTTCTTC. Translation: CASSLGRAGYNEQFF. Full variable domain (remainder filled in from reference TRBV7-9 and TRBJ2-1): DTGVSQNPRHKITKRGQNVTFRCDPISEHNRLYWYRQTLGQGPEFLTYFQNEAQLEKSRLLSDRFSAERPKGSFSTLEIQRTEQGDSAMYLCASSLGRAGYNEQFFGPGTRLTVL.

This clonotype was counted at least ten times. The rearrangement joins TRBV7-9 to TRBJ2-3; D unresolved. Trimming took 5 bases from V and 2 from J, leaving 14 bases between them. This CDR3 region has 15 residues. Germline values: CDR1 SEHNR, CDR2 FQNEAQ (reference sequence). The CDR3 DNA reads TGTGCCAGCAGCGCGACCAGCTCTCCCACAGATACGCAGTATTTT. Protein sequence: CASSATSSPTDTQYF.

This clonotype showed up many times. This chain connects TRBV11-1 to TRBJ2-7; no definite D call. Germline-derived CDR1 and CDR2 are SGHAT and FQDESV (reference sequence). The CDR3 spans 14 residues. Trimming cost V 5 bases and J 0 bases, with 11 bases left between them. The chain's CDR3 is CASSPASSSYEQYF. CDR3 DNA sequence: TGTGCCAGCAGCCCAGCGTCGAGCTCCTACGAGCAGTACTTC.

This clonotype has just a few counts. The V call is TRBV19, the J call TRBJ2-3, with a tentative D call TRBD1 (6 bases). There are 15 residues in the CDR3. V lost 5 bases and J lost 1, with 13 bases in between. Germline V gene data show CDR1 as LNHDA and CDR2 as SQIVND (reference sequence). The CDR3 spells CASSAWTDGTDTQYF. As DNA, the CDR3 is TGTGCCAGTAGTGCGTGGACAGACGGCACAGATACGCAGTATTTT. Together with reference TRBV19 and TRBJ2-3, the CDR3 gives the full variable domain: DGGITQSPKYLFRKEGQNVTLSCEQNLNHDAMYWYRQDPGQGLRLIYYSQIVNDFQKGDIAEGYSVSREKKESFPLTVTSAQKNPTAFYLCASSAWTDGTDTQYFGPGTRLTVL.

This clonotype was seen more than once but under ten times. In DNA form, the CDR3 reads TGTGCCTTCAGTTTAGTTTTGATGGGGGACAGAGACACCGGGGAGCTGTTTTTT. This gives the protein CAFSLVLMGDRDTGELFF. The chain links TRBV12-3 or TRBV12-4 to TRBJ2-2; 7 bases align to TRBD1. The CDR3 runs 18 residues. The J segment lost 3 bases and the V segment lost 11 bases, leaving 21 bases of the junction unmatched.

This clonotype was recorded many times. This chain connects TRBV25-1 to TRBJ1-1; D uncertain. The V end lost 0 bases, the J end lost 1 base, and 3 bases lay between the germline ends. The CDR3 consists of 13 residues. Germline V gene data show CDR1 as MGHDK and CDR2 as SYGVNS. The CDR3 here is CASSEYQNTEAFF. CDR3 bases: TGTGCCAGCAGTGAATATCAGAACACTGAAGCTTTCTTT.

This clonotype appeared a few times. This chain joins TRBV29-1 and TRBJ2-5; 7 bases line up with TRBD2. CDR3 length equals 12 residues. CDR1 and CDR2 (germline): SQVTM, ANQGSEA. V trimming: 4 bases; J trimming: 4 bases; junction bases outside the gene matches: 3. The CDR3 DNA reads TGCAGCGTTGTTGGGGGGGGAGAGACCCAGTACTTC. Translation: CSVVGGGETQYF.

This clonotype was seen ten or more times. V is TRBV12-3 or TRBV12-4 and J is TRBJ1-1; 7 positions match TRBD1. The V gene end was trimmed by 6 bases and the J gene end by 4 bases; junction bases not matched to a gene: 8. There are 14 residues in the CDR3. The CDR3 nucleotides are TGTGCCAGCAGGGAGAAGGGGGCGGGCACTGAAGCTTTCTTT. It is translated as CASREKGAGTEAFF.

This clonotype has at least ten counts. The CDR3 DNA sequence: TGTGCCAGCAGTTACCAGACAGCAACTAATGAAAAACTGTTTTTT. Translated, it gives CASSYQTATNEKLFF. The rearrangement joins TRBV7-8 to TRBJ1-4; weak D call: TRBD1 (5 bases). Trimming left V 6 bases short and J 0 bases short, with 11 bases between. Germline lookup yields CDR1 SGHVS and CDR2 FQNEAQ. This CDR3 contains 15 residues.

This clonotype was counted at least ten times. The CDR3 region has the DNA TGTGCCAGCAGCTTCAGGGGGGGCACTGATGAGCAGTTCTTC. Residues: CASSFRGGTDEQFF. The rearrangement joins TRBV11-3 to TRBJ2-1; D is possibly TRBD1 or TRBD2 (7 bases each). The CDR3 length is 14 residues. Germline V CDR1 and CDR2: SGHNT, YENEEA. The V and J ends lost 3 bases and 8 bases respectively, with 14 bases between them.

Ten or more counts support this clonotype. This chain connects TRBV6-6 to TRBJ1-2; 7 bases are shared with TRBD1. The CDR3 has 14 amino acids. J lost 6 bases, V lost 2 bases, and 6 bases had no gene match. Germline loops: CDR1 MNHNY, CDR2 SVGAGI (reference sequence). CDR3 in DNA: TGTGCCAGCAGTTACCAAGGGGGCGTGCATGGCTACACCTTC. Amino acid sequence: CASSYQGGVHGYTF.

This clonotype has ten or more counts. CDR3 DNA: TGCGCCAGCAGCCAGGCCGGGACTGACAAAAACATTCAGTACTTC. It specifies CASSQAGTDKNIQYF. The chain has TRBV4-3 and TRBJ2-4; weak D call: TRBD2 (6 bases). The V and J ends lost 3 bases and 3 bases respectively, with 12 bases between them. From germline, CDR1 is LGHNA and CDR2 YSLEER. The CDR3 consists of 15 residues.

Concerning this clonotype: The junction and the germline gene differ at one end; a read error may be behind it. The chain recombines TRBV27 with TRBJ2-1, with TRBD2 as a possible D gene (6 bases). Germline CDR1 is MNHEY and CDR2 is SMNVEV (reference sequence). The CDR3 has 13 residues. The CDR3 DNA is TGTGCCAGCCGTTTGATGGGAGGCAATGAGCAGTTCTTC. Translated: CASRLMGGNEQFF.

The chain carries TRBV4-1 and TRBJ1-1, with D unresolved. The germline CDR1 and CDR2 sequences are MGHRA and YSYEKL. V was clipped by 1 base and J by 11 bases, with 8 bases between them. The CDR3 length is 11 residues. The CDR3 here is CASSQARDAFF. CDR3 bases: TGCGCCAGCAGCCAAGCCCGAGATGCTTTCTTT.

The rearrangement uses TRBV9 and TRBJ2-4; possibly TRBD2 for D (5 bases). CDR1 is SGDLS, CDR2 YYNGEE, per germline. The CDR3 has 16 residues. V dropped 3 bases and J dropped 1 base, with 14 bases sitting between them. The CDR3 bases are TGTGCCAGCAGCGGGACTGTCTCGACGGCCAAAAACATTCAGTACTTC. Encoded protein: CASSGTVSTAKNIQYF.

The rearrangement uses TRBV6-1 and TRBJ2-2, with 9 bases fitting TRBD1. The CDR3 extends over 14 amino acids. The junction had 6 bases not matched to a gene; V was cut back by 6 bases and J by 7 bases. The V gene's germline CDR1 is MNHNS and CDR2 SASEGT. CDR3 protein: CASRMDRGNGELFF. The CDR3 DNA follows: TGTGCCAGCAGAATGGACAGGGGCAACGGGGAGCTGTTTTTT.

This clonotype turned up a few times. The chain carries TRBV11-2 and TRBJ1-1, with TRBD1 as a possible D gene (5 bases). CDR3 length: 17 residues. CDR1 SGHAT and CDR2 FQNNGV come from the germline V gene. The V gene lost 5 bases and the J gene lost 5 bases, with 24 bases spanning the gap. In DNA form, the CDR3 reads TGTGCCAGCAGCCCCCTCGGGACGCCTAATTCAAGGACTGAAGCTTTCTTT. It specifies CASSPLGTPNSRTEAFF.

This clonotype appeared many times. The chain links TRBV7-8 to TRBJ2-3, with TRBD2 identical over 7 bases. Germline values: CDR1 SGHVS, CDR2 FQNEAQ. After removal of 1 base from V and 1 base from J, the junction contained 5 bases not matched to a gene. The CDR3 extends over 16 amino acids. The CDR3 loop is CASSLGGTSGTDTQYF. CDR3 DNA sequence: TGTGCCAGCAGCTTAGGGGGCACTAGCGGCACAGATACGCAGTATTTT.

This clonotype was found many times. V gene TRBV4-2 combines with J gene TRBJ1-5; perhaps TRBD1 as D (5 bases). The CDR3 runs to 20 residues. Trimming left V 2 bases short and J 4 bases short, with 27 bases between. Germline CDR1 and CDR2: LGHNA and YNFKEQ. CDR3 nucleotide sequence: TGTGCCAGCAGCCAACAGGGTATCCAGGGCGGGGGAGAGTCTAATCAGCCCCAGCATTTT. This translates into CASSQQGIQGGGESNQPQHF.

This clonotype was seen ten or more times. V and J are TRBV10-3 and TRBJ2-7, with 9 bases identical to TRBD1. The CDR3 contains 12 residues. Germline assignment: CDR1 ENHRY and CDR2 SYGVKD. With 9 bases clipped from V and 0 bases from J, the junction kept 0 bases outside the gene matches. The CDR3 sequence: CAMGQGSYEQYF. DNA of the CDR3: TGTGCCATGGGACAGGGCTCCTACGAGCAGTACTTC.

This clonotype appeared many times. DNA of the CDR3: TGTGCCAGCAGTTTGGGGGGGGGGGTGAATGAGCAGTTCTTC. It specifies CASSLGGGVNEQFF. V gene TRBV12-3 or TRBV12-4 combines with J gene TRBJ2-1, with 7 bases that match TRBD2. The CDR3 is 14 amino acids. Trimming at V came to 3 bases and at J to 7 bases, leaving 6 bases not matched to a gene.